The 26 T cell receptor beta chains below were found in one sample sequenced in a study of T cell clonotyping in hematopoietic cell transplantation. TCRdb keeps only in-frame clones here, not all; method: immunoSEQ multiplex PCR. The sample contains 9,000 to 15,000 clones, roughly 53% of which appear only once. The sequenced material came from peripheral blood mononuclear cells. The source is a man aged 50-59 years in good health. Some clones in this sample may be carry-over from other donors' samples.

This chain connects TRBV4-3 to TRBJ1-2; 8 nucleotides match TRBD1. With 4 bases clipped from V and 2 bases from J, the junction kept 3 bases outside the gene matches. The CDR3 has 14 residues. Looked up from germline, CDR1 is LGHNA and CDR2 is YSLEER. CDR3: CASSPDRANYGYTF. CDR3 DNA sequence: TGCGCCAGCAGCCCGGACAGGGCGAACTATGGCTACACCTTC.

V is TRBV5-4 and J is TRBJ2-7; no firm D call. V was shortened by 1 base and J by 0 bases, with 14 bases between the two germline ends. CDR1 SGHNT and CDR2 YYREEE come from the germline V gene (reference sequence). This CDR3 spans 16 amino acids. The CDR3 nucleotides are TGTGCCAGCAGCTTGTCCGGAAGGCAGAGCTCCTACGAGCAGTACTTC. Protein: CASSLSGRQSSYEQYF.

The rearrangement uses TRBV25-1 and TRBJ1-1; D is unclear. V was pared by 2 bases and J by 1 base, with 5 bases between. Germline V gives CDR1 MGHDK, CDR2 SYGVNS. The CDR3 spans 13 residues. The CDR3 DNA sequence: TGTGCCAGCAGTGAAAGGGAGAACACTGAAGCTTTCTTT. Protein sequence: CASSERENTEAFF.

The chain recombines TRBV19 with TRBJ1-1; D unresolved. From germline, CDR1 is LNHDA and CDR2 SQIVND (reference sequence). The ends were cut back, 6 bases at V and 3 bases at J, with 11 bases in the middle. This CDR3 comprises 13 residues. The CDR3 reads CASSRSPDTEAFF. Here the CDR3 DNA reads TGTGCCAGTAGCAGATCCCCGGACACTGAAGCTTTCTTT. Filled out from reference TRBV19 and TRBJ1-1, the complete variable domain reads DGGITQSPKYLFRKEGQNVTLSCEQNLNHDAMYWYRQDPGQGLRLIYYSQIVNDFQKGDIAEGYSVSREKKESFPLTVTSAQKNPTAFYLCASSRSPDTEAFFGQGTRLTVV.

The chain joins TRBV5-8 to TRBJ2-5, with TRBD2 matching 7 bases. CDR1 is SGHTS and CDR2 is YDEGEE in the germline V gene. This CDR3 spans 15 amino acids. Unmatched junction bases numbered 11, after V lost 4 bases and J lost 5 bases. The CDR3 coding sequence is TGTGCCAGCAGCACCGGGACTACGCGCACGGAGACCCAGTACTTC. Translating gives CASSTGTTRTETQYF.

The chain recombines TRBV21-1 with TRBJ2-5; TRBD2 is taken as the D call from the table, unchecked against the DNA. TRBV21-1 is listed as a pseudogene. The CDR3 spans 15 residues. The CDR3 loop is CASSKGTTSVETQYF. The CDR3 DNA reads TGTGCCAGCAGCAAAGGGACTACTAGCGTAGAGACCCAGTACTTC.

This chain uses TRBV14 with TRBJ2-3; D gene ambiguous. Germline CDR1 and CDR2: SGHDN and FVKESK. Trimming took off 1 base at V and 3 bases at J, with 8 bases between the two ends. The CDR3 consists of 14 residues. The CDR3 nucleotides read TGTGCCAGCAGCCAAGGTCTGGGTACAGATACGCAGTATTTT. It is translated as CASSQGLGTDTQYF.

The chain recombines TRBV6-5 with TRBJ1-1, with unresolved D. The CDR3 totals 11 residues. Germline lookup yields CDR1 MNHEY and CDR2 SVGAGI. V dropped 4 bases and J dropped 11 bases, with 11 bases sitting between them. The CDR3 DNA reads as TGTGCCAGCAGTTCGTCCTGGGTGGCTTTCTTT. The encoded protein is CASSSSWVAFF.

CDR3 sequence reads: CAWFRGLGLGGYTF. The CDR3 DNA sequence: TGTGCCTGGTTCCGCGGGCTCGGGCTCGGAGGCTACACCTTC. The chain links TRBV30 to TRBJ1-2; D not resolved. The CDR3 extends over 14 amino acids. Trimming removed 5 bases at V and 8 bases at J, with 21 bases between. CDR1 and CDR2 (germline): GTSNPN, SVGIG (reference sequence).

The V gene is TRBV25-1, the J gene TRBJ2-3; 9 positions agree with TRBD2. V dropped 7 bases and J dropped 4; count of bases not matched to a gene: 6. Germline CDR1 is MGHDK and CDR2 is SYGVNS. The CDR3 length is 14 residues. CDR3 DNA sequence: TGTGCCAGCACCCTAGCGGGGAGTGCAGATACGCAGTATTTT. Translating gives CASTLAGSADTQYF.

The CDR3 bases are TGTGCCAGCAGGGGACTGGGACAGTCAGGCACTGAAGCTTTCTTT. It translates to CASRGLGQSGTEAFF. The J gene is TRBJ1-1, the V gene TRBV6-5, with 7 bases that match TRBD1. Per the germline V gene, CDR1 is MNHEY and CDR2 is SVGAGI. The J segment lost 4 bases and the V segment lost 6 bases, leaving 11 bases of the junction unmatched. This CDR3 is built from 15 residues.

The CDR3 nucleotides are TGTGCCCGGGGGACTAGCGGGAGTGTACAAGAGCAGTTCTTC. Protein product: CARGTSGSVQEQFF. The V and J genes are TRBV30 and TRBJ2-1; 14 bases map to TRBD2. Germline CDR1 GTSNPN, CDR2 SVGIG (reference sequence). The junction had 10 bases not matched to a gene; V was cut back by 8 bases and J by 10 bases. The CDR3 runs to 14 residues.

This clone was found a few times. The chain couples TRBV5-6 to TRBJ2-7; TRBD1 aligns across 9 bases. Germline V CDR1 and CDR2: SGHDT, YYEEEE. J gave up 7 bases and V 2 bases, and 7 bases lay outside the gene matches. The CDR3 has 14 residues. In DNA form, the CDR3 reads TGTGCCAGCAGCTTCCGGGACAGGGTTCTGGAGCAGTACTTC. It is translated as CASSFRDRVLEQYF.

The chain is built from TRBV6-5 and TRBJ2-1; D is uncertain. Germline CDR1 MNHEY, CDR2 SVGAGI. This CDR3 has 13 amino acids. The V end was cut by 6 bases, the J end by 6 bases, with 12 bases between. CDR3 in amino acids: CASRPFGSNEQFF. The DNA of the CDR3 is TGTGCCAGCAGACCCTTCGGTTCCAATGAGCAGTTCTTC.

The V gene is TRBV25-1, the J gene TRBJ1-5; 11 positions match TRBD1. Looked up from germline, CDR1 is MGHDK and CDR2 is SYGVNS. The CDR3 has 14 amino acids. V lost 7 bases and J lost 4; bases outside the gene matches: 3. The CDR3 DNA reads as TGTGCCAGCACGGGACAGGGGGAAAATCAGCCCCAGCATTTT. The encoded protein is CASTGQGENQPQHF.

The CDR3 coding sequence is TGTGCCTGGAGTGCTTCATATTACGACGAGCAGTACTTC. Protein sequence: CAWSASYYDEQYF. This sequence joins TRBV30 and TRBJ2-7; no definite D call. The CDR3 extends over 13 amino acids. Trimming took off 1 base at V and 5 bases at J, with 12 bases between the two ends. The germline CDR1 and CDR2 sequences are GTSNPN and SVGIG (reference sequence).

This clone has more than one count but fewer than ten. The chain uses TRBV9 and TRBJ2-3; weak D call: TRBD2 (6 bases). Germline V CDR1 and CDR2: SGDLS, YYNGEE. CDR3 size: 15 residues. Deletions cut 2 bases from V and 3 bases from J, with 13 bases between. CDR3 nucleotides: TGTGCCAGCAGCGTCTCGGGGGAGGAGACAGATACGCAGTATTTT. Protein sequence: CASSVSGEETDTQYF. The complete variable domain, with remaining parts taken from reference TRBV9 and TRBJ2-3, reads DSGVTQTPKHLITATGQRVTLRCSPRSGDLSVYWYQQSLDQGLQFLIQYYNGEERAKGNILERFSAQQFPDLHSELNLSSLELGDSALYFCASSVSGEETDTQYFGPGTRLTVL.

CDR3 sequence: CASSLVGSTNTGELFF. CDR3 nucleotides: TGTGCCAGCAGCTTAGTTGGCAGTACGAACACCGGGGAGCTGTTTTTT. The V call is TRBV11-2, the J call TRBJ2-2, with D unclear. Germline CDR1 and CDR2: SGHAT and FQNNGV. V was trimmed by 1 base and J by 0 bases, leaving 9 bases between them. There are 16 residues in the CDR3.

This chain uses TRBV6-5 with TRBJ1-5; D is unresolved. V was clipped by 2 bases and J by 0 bases, with 8 bases between them. The CDR3 spans 15 residues. Germline assignment: CDR1 MNHEY and CDR2 SVGAGI. The CDR3 DNA is TGTGCCAGCAGTTACGGATACCATAGCAATCAGCCCCAGCATTTT. As protein: CASSYGYHSNQPQHF.

The chain carries TRBV29-1 and TRBJ2-7; D not resolved. Trimming took 8 bases from V and 7 from J, leaving 18 bases between them. The CDR3 is made up of 12 amino acids. Germline-derived CDR1 and CDR2 are SQVTM and ANQGSEA. The CDR3 sequence: CSSRGAIGEQYF. The CDR3, as DNA: TGCAGCTCGCGAGGAGCTATCGGTGAGCAGTACTTC.

This clone was counted between two and nine times. This chain uses TRBV7-2 with TRBJ2-4; TRBD2 aligns across 13 bases. This CDR3 comprises 18 residues. V trimming: 1 base; J trimming: 3 bases; junction bases outside the gene matches: 6. From germline, CDR1 is SGHTA and CDR2 FQGNSA. CDR3 sequence: CASSLVSGTSGVKNIQYF. CDR3 sequence (DNA): TGTGCCAGCAGCTTAGTTAGTGGGACTAGCGGGGTCAAAAACATTCAGTACTTC.

The chain links TRBV15 to TRBJ2-7; 7 positions agree with TRBD1. The ends lost 8 bases at V and 0 bases at J; junction bases unmatched: 13. The CDR3 sequence is 16 residues long. Germline CDR1 reads LNHNV; CDR2 reads YYDKDF (reference sequence). The CDR3 loop is CATGDPGGQSSYEQYF. In nucleotides, the CDR3 is TGTGCCACCGGCGACCCTGGGGGACAGAGCTCCTACGAGCAGTACTTC.

This clone was detected only once. The CDR3 region has the DNA TGCAGCGTTGAAGAAGGGGCAAATCAGCCCCAGCATTTT. It is translated as CSVEEGANQPQHF. The chain combines TRBV29-1 with TRBJ1-5; tentatively, D is TRBD1 (5 bases). The length of the CDR3 is 13 residues. Germline CDR1 reads SQVTM; CDR2 reads ANQGSEA. V was clipped by 0 bases and J by 4 bases, with 7 bases between them.

V gene TRBV4-3 combines with J gene TRBJ2-1, with no clear D. This CDR3 spans 14 amino acids. The V and J ends lost 0 bases and 5 bases respectively, with 8 bases between them. Germline CDR1 is LGHNA and CDR2 is YSLEER. The CDR3 nucleotides are TGCGCCAGCAGCCAAGATTGGAACGACAATGAGCAGTTCTTC. It translates to CASSQDWNDNEQFF.

The V call is TRBV5-6, the J call TRBJ2-1; D tentatively fits TRBD1 or TRBD2 (5 bases each). The germline CDR1 and CDR2 sequences are SGHDT and YYEEEE. Trimming removed 3 bases from V and 9 bases from J, with 13 bases in between. CDR3 size: 13 residues. The CDR3 here is CASSWTGAGEQFF. CDR3 coding DNA: TGTGCCAGCAGCTGGACCGGGGCGGGTGAGCAGTTCTTC. The variable domain in full, completed from reference TRBV5-6 and TRBJ2-1, reads DAGVTQSPTHLIKTRGQQVTLRCSPKSGHDTVSWYQQALGQGPQFIFQYYEEEERQRGNFPDRFSGHQFPNYSSELNVNALLLGDSALYLCASSWTGAGEQFFGPGTRLTVL.

The chain employs TRBV30 and TRBJ1-3, with 7 bases lining up with TRBD1. The J segment lost 2 bases and the V segment lost 5 bases, leaving 3 bases of the junction unmatched. CDR3 length equals 13 residues. Germline CDR1 GTSNPN, CDR2 SVGIG (reference sequence). In nucleotides, the CDR3 is TGTGCCTGGGCCCAGGGGGCTGGAAACACCATATATTTT. Amino acids: CAWAQGAGNTIYF.